Only one count was recorded for the clone carrying this TCR beta chain. Its target is not known. The sample belongs to a study of shared clonotypes between healthy human individuals. Study results and caveats: The genetic and exposure-history diversity represented was limited by few donors.

Naive-designated CD8 cells lacked CD45RO, were positively enriched for CCR7, and omitted terminally differentiated effector memory CD45RA+ cells. The repertoire was sequenced with immunoSEQ multiplex PCR; TCRdb's copy has only in-frame clones and lacks some. Seen here are 550,000 to 750,000 clones, just over 90% observed once, and the top ten hold approximately 22%. CDR1 and CDR2 from the germline V gene are SGDLS and YYNGEE. With 3 bases clipped from V and 3 bases from J, the junction kept 9 bases outside the gene matches. This CDR3 is built from 16 residues. The rearrangement links TRBV9 to TRBJ2-1; 7 bases match TRBD1. The material sequenced was naive CD8+ T cells sorted from blood. This TCR was recovered from a man aged 25-45 years in good health. CDR3 amino acids: CASSGDTGEGYNEQFF. CDR3 nucleotides: TGTGCCAGCAGCGGCGATACAGGGGAAGGCTACAATGAGCAGTTCTTC.